These 29 T cell receptor beta chains originate from one sample sequenced in a study of cytomegalovirus exposure and HLA in healthy donors. With 60 Vbeta and 13 Jbeta primers, the PCR was carried out. Here immunoSEQ multiplex PCR was the method, and the copy in TCRdb shows in-frame clones only, minus some. The data show approximately 150,000 clones, just under 80% seen once. The sequenced sample consisted of PBMCs. The receptors here all came from a man aged 25 to 40 in good health and CMV-seronegative.

The J gene is TRBJ2-7, the V gene TRBV6-5; TRBD2 aligns across 7 bases. The V segment lost 6 bases and the J segment 3 bases; nucleotides outside the gene matches: 8. Germline lookup yields CDR1 MNHEY and CDR2 SVGAGI. The CDR3 runs to 14 residues. Here the CDR3 DNA reads TGTGCCAGCAGAATAGGACTAGTGGGCTACGAGCAGTACTTC. This sequence encodes CASRIGLVGYEQYF.

This chain links TRBV5-4 with TRBJ2-5; 9 nucleotides line up with TRBD1. The better agreement between TRBJ2-7 and the DNA end casts doubt on the J call. Germline CDR1 and CDR2: SGHNT and YYREEE (reference sequence). CDR3 length: 15 amino acids. The CDR3 spells CASSLLQGAPYEQYF. CDR3 DNA: TGTGCCAGCAGCTTGTTACAGGGGGCCCCCTACGAGCAGTACTTC.

This clone appeared a few times. In nucleotides, the CDR3 is TGTGCCAGCTCACCGAGTCTAGCGGGGGAGACCCAGTACTTC. Amino acids: CASSPSLAGETQYF. The rearrangement joins TRBV18 to TRBJ2-5, with 9 bases lining up with TRBD2. Germline CDR1 is KGHSH and CDR2 is LQKENI. The junction had 4 bases not matched to a gene; V was cut back by 3 bases and J by 5 bases. The CDR3 loop spans 14 amino acids.

The genes are TRBV6-1 and TRBJ2-2; a possible D gene is TRBD1 (6 bases). CDR3 size: 16 residues. V was trimmed by 3 bases and J by 3 bases, leaving 14 bases between them. Germline V gives CDR1 MNHNS, CDR2 SASEGT. CDR3 sequence reads: CASSDVGQVDTGELFF. Here the CDR3 DNA reads TGTGCCAGCAGTGACGTGGGACAAGTTGACACCGGGGAGCTGTTTTTT.

The table lists this clone with a few counts. J is TRBJ2-5 and V is TRBV7-2, with 14 bases aligning to TRBD2. After removal of 4 bases from V and 4 bases from J, the junction contained 5 bases not matched to a gene. Germline CDR1 reads SGHTA; CDR2 reads FQGNSA. This CDR3 is 16 amino acids long. This chain's CDR3 is CASSSGLAGARETQYF. In nucleotides, the CDR3 is TGTGCCAGCAGCTCGGGACTAGCGGGGGCCCGAGAGACCCAGTACTTC.

The chain is built from TRBV28 and TRBJ1-3; 9 nucleotides align to TRBD1. Germline trimming cut 6 bases from V and 8 bases from J; bases unmatched to any gene: 11. The CDR3 has 15 residues. The germline CDR1 and CDR2 sequences are MDHEN and SYDVKM. CDR3: CASSKWDREFDTIYF. The CDR3 DNA is TGTGCCAGCAGCAAATGGGACAGGGAGTTTGACACCATATATTTT.

The DNA of the CDR3 is TGTGCCAGCAGTTTATTAGGAGGGGCCGACACCATATATTTT. It specifies CASSLLGGADTIYF. The chain recombines TRBV27 with TRBJ1-3, with D tentatively TRBD1 (5 bases). The CDR3 covers 14 residues. Germline V lookup: CDR1 MNHEY, CDR2 SMNVEV (reference sequence). V gave up 1 base and J gave up 8 bases, with 12 bases separating them.

This clone was observed once. The chain links TRBV5-1 to TRBJ2-4, with D possibly TRBD2 on 6 matching bases. The CDR3 spans 14 residues. V was trimmed by 5 bases and J by 8 bases, leaving 17 bases between them. Germline V gene data show CDR1 as SGHRS and CDR2 as YFSETQ. The CDR3 DNA reads TGCGCCAGCAGACTTGCGGGACCCGGGGACATTCAGTACTTC. Translated: CASRLAGPGDIQYF.

The rearrangement joins TRBV7-2 to TRBJ2-7, with 8 nucleotides matching TRBD2. The CDR3 spans 18 residues. The V and J ends lost 5 bases and 5 bases, in that order; junction bases with no gene match: 20. Germline assignment: CDR1 SGHTA and CDR2 FQGNSA. The CDR3 region is CASSTSRRRTSLGDEQYF. The CDR3 DNA reads as TGTGCCAGCAGCACCTCTAGGCGTAGGACTAGCTTGGGCGACGAGCAGTACTTC.

This chain joins TRBV4-3 and TRBJ1-6; D gene unclear. V lost 0 bases to trimming and J lost 0 bases, with 9 bases between them. Germline assignment: CDR1 LGHNA and CDR2 YSLEER. The CDR3 has 17 residues. DNA for the CDR3: TGCGCCAGCAGCCAAGAATTGGGGAGCTCCTATAATTCACCCCTCCACTTT. Translated: CASSQELGSSYNSPLHF.

The chain recombines TRBV28 with TRBJ1-2, with D possibly TRBD1 on 5 matching bases. Germline CDR1 and CDR2: MDHEN and SYDVKM. V was cut by 4 bases and J by 5 bases, with 8 bases left in between. The length of the CDR3 is 12 residues. The CDR3 DNA reads TGTGCCAGCAGTTCTGACAGATATGGCTACACCTTC. It is translated as CASSSDRYGYTF.

This clone was detected only once. This rearrangement joins TRBV28 to TRBJ2-7, with D possibly TRBD1 on 5 matching bases. Trimming pared 6 bases from V and 5 bases from J, leaving 14 bases between. The CDR3 length is 13 residues. CDR1 is MDHEN, CDR2 SYDVKM, per germline. The CDR3 region has the DNA TGTGCCAGCAGCTACCAGGGATCGCACGAGCAGTACTTC. Translating it yields CASSYQGSHEQYF.

V and J are TRBV28 and TRBJ1-2; D is possibly TRBD1 (6 bases). V lost 7 bases and J lost 8, with 14 bases in between. This CDR3 has 12 residues. The germline V gene encodes CDR1 MDHEN and CDR2 SYDVKM. The CDR3 bases are TGTGCCAGCAAACAGGGATCAGGCGGCTACACCTTC. Its translation: CASKQGSGGYTF.

This chain joins TRBV11-2 and TRBJ1-1; TRBD1 agrees at 8 bases. With V trimmed by 2 bases and J by 8 bases, 7 bases remained unmatched. This CDR3 has 14 amino acids. Germline V gives CDR1 SGHAT, CDR2 FQNNGV. CDR3: CASSLLSGGPEAFF. The DNA for the CDR3 is TGTGCCAGCAGCTTACTATCAGGGGGCCCAGAAGCTTTCTTT.

This clone was found once. This sequence joins TRBV5-1 and TRBJ2-3; TRBD2 matches at 10 bases. The CDR3 is 15 amino acids. CDR1 and CDR2 from the germline V gene are SGHRS and YFSETQ. Losses at the gene ends were 2 bases for V and 5 bases for J; bases not matched to a gene: 5. In DNA, the CDR3 is TGCGCCAGCAGCTTCCTAGCGGGAGAGGGAGATACGCAGTATTTT. Its translation is CASSFLAGEGDTQYF.

The CDR3 spells CASSARTGPIDEQFF. CDR3 in DNA: TGTGCCAGCAGTGCCCGGACAGGCCCAATTGATGAGCAGTTCTTC. The chain carries TRBV6-5 and TRBJ2-1, with 7 bases aligning to TRBD1. This CDR3 has 15 amino acids. V dropped 5 bases and J dropped 8; count of bases not matched to a gene: 12. Per germline, CDR1 MNHEY and CDR2 SVGAGI.

V usage is TRBV4-1 and J usage is TRBJ2-3; tentative D call: TRBD1 (5 bases). This CDR3 spans 17 amino acids. Trimming took 2 bases from V and 4 from J, leaving 19 bases between them. Germline CDR1 reads MGHRA; CDR2 reads YSYEKL. This CDR3 is CASSQQPQGLMSDTQYF. The CDR3, as DNA: TGCGCCAGCAGCCAACAGCCCCAGGGATTGATGTCAGATACGCAGTATTTT.

The chain is built from TRBV7-3 and TRBJ2-1, with 8 bases matching TRBD2. CDR3 size: 13 residues. Germline V gives CDR1 SGHTA, CDR2 FQGTGA. Germline trimming cut 5 bases from V and 7 bases from J; bases unmatched to any gene: 4. CDR3 amino acids: CASSPGGVNEQFF. The CDR3 DNA is TGTGCCAGCAGCCCCGGGGGGGTAAATGAGCAGTTCTTC.

The V gene is TRBV6-1, the J gene TRBJ2-3; the D gene is possibly TRBD2 (5 bases). CDR1 and CDR2 (germline): MNHNS, SASEGT. With 0 bases removed from V and 5 bases from J, the gap between germline ends came to 18 bases. The CDR3 is made up of 17 amino acids. The CDR3 region is CASSEASDYPSGDTQYF. CDR3 coding DNA: TGTGCCAGCAGTGAAGCCAGTGACTACCCCTCCGGAGATACGCAGTATTTT.

The J gene is TRBJ2-1, the V gene TRBV19; 10 bases agree with TRBD1. Germline values: CDR1 LNHDA, CDR2 SQIVND (reference sequence). Trimming took 7 bases from V and 0 from J; bases not matched to a gene: 12. This CDR3 has 18 amino acids. CDR3 sequence: CASIPGQGSSGSYNEQFF. CDR3 nucleotide sequence: TGTGCCAGTATCCCGGGACAGGGGAGCTCAGGCTCCTACAATGAGCAGTTCTTC. Full variable domain (remainder filled in from reference TRBV19 and TRBJ2-1): DGGITQSPKYLFRKEGQNVTLSCEQNLNHDAMYWYRQDPGQGLRLIYYSQIVNDFQKGDIAEGYSVSREKKESFPLTVTSAQKNPTAFYLCASIPGQGSSGSYNEQFFGPGTRLTVL.

The chain links TRBV23-1 to TRBJ1-2; 8 bases are a match to TRBD1. TRBV23-1 is sorted into the ORF group, with uncertain function. This CDR3 comprises 16 residues. With 0 bases clipped from V and 4 bases from J, the junction kept 7 bases outside the gene matches. CDR3 sequence (DNA): TGCGCCAGCAGTCAATCCTATCGACAGGGGAGCTATGGCTACACCTTC. Translation gives CASSQSYRQGSYGYTF.

This clone showed up just a few times. The chain has TRBV5-6 and TRBJ2-7; a possible D gene is TRBD2 (5 bases). The CDR3 extends over 16 amino acids. Deletions cut 4 bases from V and 0 bases from J, with 17 bases between. CDR1 and CDR2 (germline): SGHDT, YYEEEE. The CDR3 loop is CASSLDGLALSYEQYF. Here the CDR3 DNA reads TGTGCCAGCAGCCTGGATGGGCTAGCCCTCTCCTACGAGCAGTACTTC.

The chain has TRBV14 and TRBJ2-2; maybe TRBD2 (6 bases). Per germline, CDR1 SGHDN and CDR2 FVKESK. The V end was cut by 6 bases, the J end by 0 bases, with 20 bases between. The CDR3 contains 18 residues. CDR3 nucleotide sequence: TGTGCCAGCAGGGGGGGTCAGGCCGTTCCACCGAACACCGGGGAGCTGTTTTTT. Translated, it gives CASRGGQAVPPNTGELFF.

The chain is built from TRBV2 and TRBJ2-1; 10 nucleotides agree with TRBD2. Losses at the gene ends were 9 bases for V and 0 bases for J; bases not matched to a gene: 2. The CDR3 runs to 14 residues. Germline V lookup: CDR1 SNHLY, CDR2 FYNNEI. As DNA, the CDR3 is TGTGCCAGTTCTAGCGGGAGCTCCTACAATGAGCAGTTCTTC. It translates to CASSSGSSYNEQFF. Looking up the rest from reference TRBV2 and TRBJ2-1 gives the full variable domain: EPEVTQTPSHQVTQMGQEVILRCVPISNHLYFYWYRQILGQKVEFLVSFYNNEISEKSEIFDDQFSVERPDGSNFTLKIRSTKLEDSAMYFCASSSGSSYNEQFFGPGTRLTVL.

The gene calls are TRBV5-8 and TRBJ2-7; 8 bases map to TRBD1. The CDR3 is 15 residues long. Losses at the gene ends were 4 bases for V and 2 bases for J; bases not matched to a gene: 8. Looked up from germline, CDR1 is SGHTS and CDR2 is YDEGEE. This CDR3 is CASSRQGLNAYEQYF. CDR3 DNA: TGTGCCAGCAGCCGACAGGGGCTGAATGCCTACGAGCAGTACTTC. Full variable domain (remainder filled in from reference TRBV5-8 and TRBJ2-7): EAGVTQSPTHLIKTRGQQATLRCSPISGHTSVYWYQQALGLGLQFLLWYDEGEERNRGNFPPRFSGRQFPNYSSELNVNALELEDSALYLCASSRQGLNAYEQYFGPGTRLTVT.

The chain couples TRBV27 to TRBJ2-7, with D perhaps matching TRBD1 (6 bases). With 4 bases removed from V and 4 bases from J, the gap between germline ends came to 11 bases. The CDR3 is made up of 13 amino acids. CDR1 is MNHEY, CDR2 SMNVEV, per germline (reference sequence). CDR3 DNA sequence: TGTGCCAGCAGTTCCCGGACAGAGTACGAGCAGTACTTC. This translates into CASSSRTEYEQYF.

The V call is TRBV5-4, the J call TRBJ1-1; D uncertain. V was shortened by 0 bases and J by 1 base, with 10 bases between the two germline ends. CDR1 and CDR2 from the germline V gene are SGHNT and YYREEE (reference sequence). The CDR3 runs to 15 residues. The chain's CDR3 is CASSLDAGRNTEAFF. The CDR3 DNA follows: TGTGCCAGCAGCTTGGATGCGGGTCGGAACACTGAAGCTTTCTTT.

This chain uses TRBV5-4 with TRBJ2-5, with 8 nucleotides matching TRBD1. The DNA end lines up better with TRBJ2-7; the J call may be wrong. Germline V lookup: CDR1 SGHNT, CDR2 YYREEE (reference sequence). The CDR3 has 13 residues. In DNA, the CDR3 is TGTGCCAGCAGCTTGACACAGGGGGGCGAGCAGTACTTC. Its protein product is CASSLTQGGEQYF.

This clone has more than one count but fewer than ten. The chain uses TRBV27 and TRBJ2-7, with TRBD1 matching 7 bases. The CDR3 spans 13 residues. Germline V gene data show CDR1 as MNHEY and CDR2 as SMNVEV (reference sequence). V gave up 6 bases and J gave up 1 base; unmatched junction bases: 3. CDR3 sequence (DNA): TGTGCCAGCAGACGGGACAGTTCCTACGAGCAGTACTTC. It specifies CASRRDSSYEQYF.